The clone carrying this TCR beta chain was observed a handful of times. The data originate from a study of blood T cell repertoires in COVID-19. Per the original data handling: For nucleated cells, counts were estimated from reference gene primer amplification. Assay: immunoSEQ multiplex PCR; the TCRdb copy retains only in-frame clones and omits some. That table gives V, J and clone size, and the DNA gave D and trimming. The sample includes 150,000 or so clones, around 82% of them seen just once. Between the trimmed V and J ends, which lost 8 bases and 2 bases, there was a span of 21 bases. This CDR3 region has 16 residues. Germline V gene data show CDR1 as MNHEY and CDR2 as SVGAGI.

The TCR sequence derives from a man between 60 and 70 years old with active or convalescent COVID-19. The chain couples TRBV6-5 to TRBJ2-5, with D possibly matching TRBD2 (5 bases). The specimen sequenced was peripheral blood. The CDR3 bases are TGTGCCAGCGGTTTAATTAGCGCGGGCGTACAAGAGACCCAGTACTTC. It codes for CASGLISAGVQETQYF.